Listed below are T cell receptor beta chains from one sample, sequenced in a study of beta chain features in type 1 diabetes. Sequencing was performed with immunoSEQ multiplex PCR; in TCRdb, only in-frame clones are kept and a portion is missing. The data contain around 70,000 clones, about 50% of them singletons. Sample: central memory CD4+ T cells from blood. All receptors derive from a man aged 25 to 45 with type 1 diabetes. CDR3s leave out the opening cysteine and the closing phenylalanine or tryptophan. The D gene is left open where the match is weak.

V gene,J gene,D gene,CDR3 protein
TRBV2,TRBJ2-2,TRBD2,ASLGTSSFTGELF
TRBV13,TRBJ2-7,TRBD1,ASRSLRDRSAYEQY
TRBV2,TRBJ2-4,TRBD2,ASSETSGGVKNIQY
TRBV5-6,TRBJ1-1,NA,ASSRYNTEAF
TRBV7-8,TRBJ2-7,TRBD1,ASSFLQTGGYEQY
TRBV19,TRBJ1-2,NA,ASSTAGPYGYT
TRBV16,TRBJ1-2,TRBD1,ASSHLDRLVGYT
TRBV11-2,TRBJ2-7,NA,ASSFHNEQY
TRBV7-8,TRBJ1-1,NA,ASSFSGLNTEAF
TRBV5-1,TRBJ2-5,TRBD1,ASSPGGQGNQETQY
TRBV29-1,TRBJ1-2,TRBD1,SAGRPGQVYGYT
TRBV4-2,TRBJ2-7,TRBD1,ASSQAGTGLFEQY